The clone carrying this T cell receptor beta chain is categorized as medium-sized. The antigen is undetermined. The data are from a study of liver allograft versus peripheral blood T cells. Background on the study: Within transplanted livers, the T cell receptor repertoires were examined and compared against the repertoires present in the peripheral blood of liver transplant recipients.

Germline V lookup: CDR1 MNHEY, CDR2 SMNVEV (reference sequence). Deletions cut 10 bases from V and 2 bases from J, with 17 bases between. The CDR3 is 14 amino acids. General study results and limits: Intra-allograft T cell receptor repertoires in the liver reportedly differed from peripheral blood repertoires.

TCRdb re-called the reads with MiXCR, one entry per CDR3 protein. This sample yields around 6,000 distinct CDR3 sequences, of which roughly 17% are seen a single time; about 3% belongs to the top ten. This TCR was sampled from a human patient who had a liver transplant. The graft donor may account for some of the T cells. This chain links TRBV27 with TRBJ1-2, with D maybe TRBD1 (5 bases). The CDR3 DNA sequence: TGTGCCACCCGACGGGGGGGGTCAAACTATGGCTACACCTTC. Translating it yields CATRRGGSNYGYTF.